This T cell receptor (beta chain) comes out of a study of cytomegalovirus exposure and HLA in healthy donors (dated by TCRdb to 2015 to 2018). A note on the overall study: In an earlier analysis of approximately 500 of the donors, around 300 Gb of sequence data and about 110 million unique TCR beta sequences from about 179 million T cells were reported. All discovery cohort repertoires had been generated on a single sequencing platform. Across roughly 420 genotyped donors of the cohort, an average of roughly 250,000 unique TCR beta nucleotide sequences per donor were sequenced, and around 20% of those sequences were non-productive. In addition to the first cohort of hundreds of subjects, a separate validation cohort of 130 or so different subjects was used. In an earlier analysis of roughly 600 of the donors, high-throughput TCR beta sequencing was used to judge whether each TCR beta V gene segment behaved as functional or pseudogenic. The study profiled the T cell repertoires of hundreds of subjects by immunosequencing and related them to cytomegalovirus serostatus. Of the 300 to 400 genotyped donors, about 80% fell in the genetic ancestry cluster associated with self-reported Caucasian donors. Class I and class II HLA loci were covered by the typing at four-digit resolution. In a later genetic analysis, genome-wide SNP genotypes for about 60% of the 666 donors were used, and that subset was treated as a discovery cohort. The study aimed to test whether signatures of past pathogen exposure could be identified by cataloging public T cell receptors. Approximately 310 gigabases of sequencing data and tens of millions of unique TCR sequences were included in an early release covering about 620 HLA-typed donors. To predict cytomegalovirus infection status, the study brought together high-throughput TCR immunosequencing, statistical association of individual TCRs with disease status, and machine learning. Because of strong linkage in the cohort, roughly five DR-DQ haplotypes were treated as single units for association and clustering. To study patterns of TCR occurrence, a later analysis re-analyzed previously published TCR beta repertoires from around 670 donors and added high-resolution HLA genotyping. Rather than using new phenotypic data, the later analysis identified candidate immune exposures from TCR beta sequences and from how often those sequences occurred across donors. Donor age, sex, ethnicity and CMV serostatus were compiled together with the repertoire data. Typing coverage varied by locus: 629-630 donors for A, B, C, DRB1 and DQB1; more than 500 for DQA1; 606 for DPA1; around 490 for DPB1. Study-level results and caveats: A further reported finding was that TCR beta sequences accurately predicted the HLA-A and HLA-B alleles for most subjects in the first cohort. A cluster of highly shared sequence variants was judged likely to be a technical artifact of the sequencing pipeline. Cytomegalovirus status was reported to be diagnosed by the classifier with high specificity and sensitivity in both the original and validation cohorts. Three of the identified cytomegalovirus-associated TCR beta chains were confirmed in vitro to be specific for cytomegalovirus antigens. In a later genetic analysis, a missense DCLRE1C variant was associated with V-gene and J-gene trimming of TCR beta chains, and the association was replicated in an independent cohort. The presence/absence analyses assumed that sequencing depth was roughly uniform across donors, and that assumption may not be true. Assigning TCR associations to individual alleles was difficult when HLA alleles, especially DR and DQ, strongly co-occurred. The only immune exposure information available for the cohort was CMV serostatus. In the study, about 150 TCR beta chains were listed as associated with cytomegalovirus. Most TCR sequences were observed very rarely across donors, whereas some public TCRs were present in many individuals. Broadly in line with IMGT annotations, most TCR beta V segments showed up in productive rearrangements about 87% or about 30% of the time in an earlier analysis of under 700 of the donors. Because the 87-base-pair reads could not distinguish some IMGT-functional V segments, including TRBV6-2 and TRBV6-3, those segments were excluded. It was suggested by the authors that the approach could potentially be generalized to other disease states and immunological phenotypes. In a later analysis, HLA-associated TCR beta chains showed more clonal expansion and lower generation probabilities than non-associated chains that were equally common. Correlated functional status among segregating V segments might be attributable to linkage disequilibrium, but an unknown experimental factor could not be ruled out. Because counts were too low, about 18 rarely observed V segments, including chromosome 9 orphons, were excluded from the earlier analysis of around 640 of the donors. Specific HLA alleles were associated with 16,951 TCR beta sequences at a false discovery rate of 0.05 in a later analysis. Because HLA typing was missing for some donors at each locus, association tests included only the typed subset. In a later analysis, the rate of TCR association differed among HLA loci, with DRB1 alleles having the most associated TCRs and HLA-C alleles having the fewest. In a later analysis, most CMV-associated TCR beta chains were found to appear HLA-restricted, with HLA associations seemingly driven largely by CMV exposure. Several of the top co-occurrence clusters appeared to be linked to parvovirus B19, influenza, CMV and Epstein-Barr virus, according to a later analysis. This cohort had only TCR beta chains sequenced, and the lack of alpha or paired-chain data limited which features could be detected. According to a later genetic analysis, donors in an Asian-associated ancestry cluster had fewer N-insertions in productive TCRs than the roughly 670-donor mean.

Remarks on this clone: Its antigen is still unknown. The input lacks base qualities; no much larger clone sits a single base away.

Reading the germline V gene gives CDR1 SGDLS and CDR2 YYNGEE. Trimming removed 2 bases from V and 0 bases from J, leaving 9 bases between the germline ends. The CDR3 measures 15 amino acids from cysteine to phenylalanine. CDR3 DNA is the only sequence kept; it has 45 bases, read in frame from the first base. The cohort consisted of fewer than 700 healthy bone marrow donors. At the time of sampling, every cohort member was nominally healthy, though immune exposures that went unrecorded were likely present. The donor tested CMV seropositive, placing the donor among the 310 or so seropositive members of the cohort. A peripheral blood sample was provided by each donor, and peripheral blood mononuclear cells were used for TCR beta sequencing. Genomic DNA extraction from the blood cell samples was performed with the Qiagen DNeasy Blood Extraction Kit. Library generation was performed with the immunoSEQ multiplex PCR assay. For the multiplex PCR, a mixture combining 60 forward primers for TCR Vbeta segments and 13 reverse primers for TCR Jbeta segments was used. Amplification of the CDR3 region of rearranged TCR beta genes was performed with a multiplex PCR assay on genomic DNA. Amplified TCR beta libraries were sequenced as 87-base-pair reads on the Illumina HiSeq System. From the authors' description of their analysis: A later analysis tallied some 79 million unique TCR beta chains across the 640 or so repertoires, and around 12 million of those chains were shared by two or more donors. To remove PCR and sequencing errors, raw reads were error-corrected and collapsed into unique sequences using a nearest-neighbor algorithm that merged closely related sequences. To assign V, D and J gene segments, CDR3 sequences were aligned to IMGT reference sequences. For a sequence to be retained, a match of at least six nucleotides was required to both a V gene segment and a J gene segment. A rearrangement counted as productive if the CDR3 had no stop codons and remained in frame with V and J, and every other rearrangement counted as non-productive. CDR3 was defined according to IMGT convention as the region running from the second conserved V-encoded cysteine to the conserved J-encoded phenylalanine. The earlier analysis of roughly 590 of the donors excluded any sequence lacking an unambiguous match to a single V gene segment. In an earlier analysis of 587 of the donors, a V segment was called functional when productive rearrangements were above 56.7%, and segregating when the standard deviation between donors exceeded 5%. A statistical classification framework was built for diagnosing cytomegalovirus status from the catalog of TCR beta chain sequences. A later analysis assigned V and J genes by comparing TCR nucleotide sequences with IMGT/GENE-DB human TR gene sequences. A later analysis assigned CDR3 sequences and most-parsimonious VDJ recombination scenarios with the TCRdist pipeline. A later analysis defined each TCR beta chain by its CDR3 amino acid sequence plus V-gene family, and excluded reads lacking a unique V-gene family. In a later analysis, approximately 640 highly shared, low-generation-probability nucleotide sequences were removed to address suspected cross-contamination and a sequencing artifact. In a later analysis, a clonal expansion index was calculated for each public chain from normalized within-repertoire ranks of inferred template counts. Generation probabilities in a later analysis came from a VDJ recombination model fitted to out-of-frame rearrangements, and those results were checked against IGoR. In a later analysis, TCR-TCR, TCR-HLA and TCR-CMV co-occurrence was scored with hypergeometric tests, and a repertoire-size bias correction was applied to TCR pairs. In a later analysis, false discovery rates were estimated by permuting HLA or CMV assignments 20 times. In a later analysis, co-occurring TCRs were grouped using DBSCAN, with TCRdist sequence similarity added in when clustering inside HLA-allele-positive subsets. Co-occurrence clustering excluded repertoires with fewer than 30,000 or more than 120,000 public chains, plus five with anomalous nucleotide sharing. TCRdb holds this immuneACCESS table with in-frame rearrangements only. Some clones are missing; in checked studies, unresolved V genes explain under half, and the rest has no known cause. That table supplies the V and J calls and clone size; D and trimming were determined from the DNA. A total of some 120,000 clones appear in this sample, over 6.5% of them only once. 5% to 6.5% of the sample comes from the top ten.

Sequenced material: PBMCs. This receptor was identified in a woman in her forties in good health and CMV-seropositive. Recombination joined TRBV9 with TRBJ2-1; the D gene identity is not certain. The nucleotide sequence reads as follows: TGTGCCAGCAGCGTGAGAGATAGCTCCTACAATGAGCAGTTCTTC. The encoded protein is CASSVRDSSYNEQFF.